This T cell receptor beta chain was recorded in a study of T cell changes during pregnancy in multiple sclerosis. The repertoire was sequenced with immunoSEQ multiplex PCR; TCRdb's copy has only in-frame clones and lacks some. The sample has 60,000 to 85,000 clones, 94% seen once. This clone appeared a single time. V was trimmed by 7 bases and J by 4 bases, leaving 13 bases between them. The germline gives CDR1 MNHEY, CDR2 SMNVEV (reference sequence). The CDR3 is 13 amino acids. The clonotype was recovered from a female donor with multiple sclerosis, enrolled in a pregnancy study. Specimen: peripheral blood, collected in the third trimester of pregnancy. V gene TRBV27 combines with J gene TRBJ1-2, with D perhaps TRBD1 (5 bases). Here the CDR3 reads CASTSGYPYGYTF. CDR3 coding DNA: TGTGCCAGCACCTCAGGGTATCCCTATGGCTACACCTTC.